The 30 T cell receptor beta chains listed next were all sequenced from one sample in a study of shared clonotypes between healthy human individuals. Sequenced by immunoSEQ multiplex PCR; TCRdb stores in-frame clones only, minus some. The table has around 580,000 clones, roughly 98% seen once. Naivety among CD8 cells was defined by CD45RO negativity and positive CCR7 selection, thereby excluding terminally differentiated effector memory CD45RA+ cells. The sample comprised naive CD8+ T cells sorted from blood. The receptors stem from a man aged 25 to 40 in good health.

This clone was seen just once. The gene calls are TRBV7-9 and TRBJ2-7; TRBD1 matches at 8 bases. This CDR3 spans 14 amino acids. Trimming cost V 3 bases and J 3 bases; bases outside gene matches: 4. Looked up from germline, CDR1 is SEHNR and CDR2 is FQNEAQ (reference sequence). DNA of the CDR3: TGTGCCAGCAGCTTTTGGGACAGGTACTACGAGCAGTACTTC. Its protein product is CASSFWDRYYEQYF. The full variable domain, completed using reference TRBV7-9 and TRBJ2-7, is DTGVSQNPRHKITKRGQNVTFRCDPISEHNRLYWYRQTLGQGPEFLTYFQNEAQLEKSRLLSDRFSAERPKGSFSTLEIQRTEQGDSAMYLCASSFWDRYYEQYFGPGTRLTVT.

The count of this clone is one. This chain connects TRBV7-6 to TRBJ1-5; unclear D gene. V was pared by 1 base and J by 5 bases, with 3 bases between. Per the germline V gene, CDR1 is SGHVS and CDR2 is FNYEAQ. CDR3 size: 12 residues. The CDR3 DNA is TGTGCCAGCAGCTTAGTAGATCAGCCCCAGCATTTT. This encodes CASSLVDQPQHF.

This clone was recorded only once. The genes are TRBV6-5 and TRBJ1-2; no reliable D call. The CDR3 runs to 13 residues. The germline V gene has CDR1 MNHEY and CDR2 SVGAGI. V lost 5 bases and J 14 bases, leaving 21 bases between the germline ends. CDR3 protein: CASSPAYSGLWTF. As DNA, the CDR3 is TGTGCCAGCAGTCCGGCTTATTCCGGCCTGTGGACCTTC.

The sample holds one count of this clone. This chain uses TRBV29-1 with TRBJ2-7, with 10 bases lining up with TRBD1. The CDR3 covers 16 residues. Germline V gives CDR1 SQVTM, CDR2 ANQGSEA. V gave up 0 bases and J gave up 2 bases; unmatched junction bases: 7. The CDR3 DNA follows: TGCAGCGTTGAAGATTATCGACAGGGGGCCACCTACGAGCAGTACTTC. It translates to CSVEDYRQGATYEQYF.

CDR3 bases: TGTGCCAGCAGCTTAAGTAGCGGGAGCTCCTACAATGAGCAGTTCTTC. Translation: CASSLSSGSSYNEQFF. The V gene is TRBV7-9, the J gene TRBJ2-1, with 9 nucleotides matching TRBD2. This CDR3 contains 16 residues. Germline V CDR1 and CDR2: SEHNR, FQNEAQ (reference sequence). With 2 bases clipped from V and 0 bases from J, the junction kept 2 bases outside the gene matches.

The chain combines TRBV7-9 with TRBJ2-7, with D possibly being TRBD1 or TRBD2 (6 bases each). Germline CDR1 and CDR2: SEHNR and FQNEAQ (reference sequence). V lost 6 bases and J 3 bases, leaving 15 bases between the germline ends. The CDR3 covers 14 residues. The chain's CDR3 is CASSPEGGIYEQYF. The CDR3 nucleotides are TGTGCCAGCAGTCCCGAGGGGGGCATCTACGAGCAGTACTTC.

This chain connects TRBV27 to TRBJ1-3, with D possibly TRBD1 on 5 matching bases. Trimming removed 5 bases at V and 8 bases at J, with 10 bases between. The CDR3 is made up of 12 amino acids. Germline V CDR1 and CDR2: MNHEY, SMNVEV (reference sequence). The CDR3 DNA follows: TGTGCCAGCAGTCCCGGGGGAGACACCATATATTTT. It codes for CASSPGGDTIYF.

The chain has TRBV14 and TRBJ1-4; D ambiguous. The germline gives CDR1 SGHDN, CDR2 FVKESK. The CDR3 has 14 amino acids. Deletions cut 2 bases from V and 6 bases from J, with 10 bases between. The CDR3 DNA reads as TGTGCCAGCAGCCAAAAAACCGGGGATGAAAAACTGTTTTTT. As protein: CASSQKTGDEKLFF.

The rearrangement uses TRBV29-1 and TRBJ2-1, with D perhaps matching TRBD2 (6 bases). With 2 bases removed from V and 5 bases from J, the gap between germline ends came to 7 bases. The germline gives CDR1 SQVTM, CDR2 ANQGSEA. This CDR3 has 12 amino acids. CDR3 bases: TGCAGCGTTGAACCTAGCGACAATGAGCAGTTCTTC. This translates into CSVEPSDNEQFF.

The chain links TRBV4-3 to TRBJ2-3, with D possibly TRBD2 on 5 matching bases. Germline V gene lookup returns CDR1 LGHNA and CDR2 YSLEER. The ends were cut back, 0 bases at V and 0 bases at J, with 10 bases in the middle. The CDR3 is 16 residues long. The CDR3 DNA reads as TGCGCCAGCAGCCAAGAAGACTACACTAGCACAGATACGCAGTATTTT. Its protein is CASSQEDYTSTDTQYF.

The chain employs TRBV27 and TRBJ2-7, with D perhaps matching TRBD2 (6 bases). This CDR3 contains 14 residues. Trimming shortened V by 0 bases and J by 3 bases, and 9 bases separated the two germline ends. Germline CDR1 is MNHEY and CDR2 is SMNVEV (reference sequence). CDR3 DNA: TGTGCCAGCAGTTTATCGGGACTTATCTACGAGCAGTACTTC. Translation: CASSLSGLIYEQYF.

Here the CDR3 DNA reads TGTGCCAGCAGCCCACCGGGCGGCTACAATGAGCAGTTCTTC. Its translation is CASSPPGGYNEQFF. The chain carries TRBV9 and TRBJ2-1; D not certain. Germline V gene data show CDR1 as SGDLS and CDR2 as YYNGEE. Trimming removed 4 bases from V and 3 bases from J, with 11 bases in between. The CDR3 loop spans 14 amino acids.

The V gene is TRBV30, the J gene TRBJ2-5; D ambiguous. The CDR3 has 12 amino acids. V lost 0 bases and J 5 bases, leaving 7 bases between the germline ends. Looked up from germline, CDR1 is GTSNPN and CDR2 is SVGIG (reference sequence). CDR3 sequence: CAWSVGRETQYF. In DNA, the CDR3 is TGTGCCTGGAGTGTAGGGCGCGAGACCCAGTACTTC.

The chain combines TRBV4-1 with TRBJ2-3; tentatively, D is TRBD2 (5 bases). This CDR3 is built from 16 residues. Germline V gives CDR1 MGHRA, CDR2 YSYEKL. Trimming took off 2 bases at V and 4 bases at J, with 16 bases between the two ends. This chain's CDR3 is CASSQRSGGAADTQYF. The CDR3 DNA is TGCGCCAGCAGCCAAAGGAGCGGCGGAGCCGCAGATACGCAGTATTTT.

The chain carries TRBV7-9 and TRBJ2-1; D is unclear. This CDR3 is built from 11 residues. With 11 bases removed from V and 7 bases from J, the gap between germline ends came to 12 bases. The germline V gene encodes CDR1 SEHNR and CDR2 FQNEAQ (reference sequence). CDR3 coding DNA: TGTGCCGCATTTTTGGGGAATGAGCAGTTCTTC. It codes for CAAFLGNEQFF.

The chain's CDR3 is CASSDKTWDGEQYF. CDR3 nucleotide sequence: TGTGCCAGCAGCGATAAGACCTGGGACGGAGAGCAGTACTTC. J is TRBJ2-7 and V is TRBV13; TRBD1 or TRBD2 may be the D gene (5 bases each). This CDR3 region has 14 residues. V dropped 5 bases and J dropped 7 bases, with 18 bases sitting between them. CDR1 and CDR2 (germline): PRHDT, FYEKMQ (reference sequence). Full variable domain (remainder filled in from reference TRBV13 and TRBJ2-7): AAGVIQSPRHLIKEKRETATLKCYPIPRHDTVYWYQQGPGQDPQFLISFYEKMQSDKGSIPDRFSAQQFSDYHSELNMSSLELGDSALYFCASSDKTWDGEQYFGPGTRLTVT.

This clone was seen only once. This chain joins TRBV29-1 and TRBJ2-7, with 10 bases identical to TRBD2. This CDR3 region has 17 residues. Germline CDR1 and CDR2: SQVTM and ANQGSEA. Trimming cost V 1 base and J 9 bases; bases outside gene matches: 18. In DNA, the CDR3 is TGCAGCGTTGAAGGGTTCGGTCCGGGACTAGCGAACTGGGGGCAGTACTTC. It specifies CSVEGFGPGLANWGQYF.

The rearrangement links TRBV4-1 to TRBJ1-1; TRBD1 might be the D (6 bases). This CDR3 has 16 residues. Trimming shortened V by 0 bases and J by 7 bases, and 18 bases separated the two germline ends. Germline values: CDR1 MGHRA, CDR2 YSYEKL. The CDR3 sequence is CASSQDRRGAAHEAFF. CDR3 DNA sequence: TGCGCCAGCAGCCAAGATAGGAGGGGGGCCGCCCATGAAGCTTTCTTT.

The V and J genes are TRBV4-3 and TRBJ2-1; 12 bases fit TRBD2. Germline V gene data show CDR1 as LGHNA and CDR2 as YSLEER. The CDR3 loop spans 16 amino acids. Trimming cost V 1 base and J 3 bases; bases outside gene matches: 1. In DNA, the CDR3 is TGCGCCAGCAGCCAAGGGACTAGCGGGATCTACAATGAGCAGTTCTTC. It translates to CASSQGTSGIYNEQFF.

This sequence joins TRBV19 and TRBJ2-7; D uncertain. Looked up from germline, CDR1 is LNHDA and CDR2 is SQIVND (reference sequence). The CDR3 spans 14 residues. With 7 bases removed from V and 2 bases from J, the gap between germline ends came to 15 bases. CDR3 bases: TGTGCCAGTACCAATACGGGTTCCCCCTACGAGCAGTACTTC. Translating gives CASTNTGSPYEQYF.

The CDR3 is CASSFEGAYEQYF. CDR3 DNA: TGTGCCAGCAGCTTCGAGGGGGCGTACGAGCAGTACTTC. The chain links TRBV9 to TRBJ2-7, with 7 bases lining up with TRBD1. CDR3 length equals 13 residues. The germline CDR1 and CDR2 sequences are SGDLS and YYNGEE. Trimming took 4 bases from V and 4 from J; bases not matched to a gene: 5.

V usage is TRBV2 and J usage is TRBJ2-7, with no clear D. The V gene lost 10 bases and the J gene lost 1 base, with 17 bases spanning the gap. Germline V gene lookup returns CDR1 SNHLY and CDR2 FYNNEI. The CDR3 is 14 residues long. As DNA, the CDR3 is TGTGCCACCGCCGTAGGGCACAATTCCTACGAGCAGTACTTC. Protein product: CATAVGHNSYEQYF.

The CDR3 nucleotides read TGCGCCAGCAGCCTGGGGACTGCCCCCCGCACAGATACGCAGTATTTT. It specifies CASSLGTAPRTDTQYF. The chain carries TRBV4-1 and TRBJ2-3; tentatively, D is TRBD2 (6 bases). CDR1 is MGHRA and CDR2 is YSYEKL in the germline V gene. The CDR3 is 16 residues long. Trimming took off 4 bases at V and 1 base at J, with 15 bases between the two ends.

The V call is TRBV11-2, the J call TRBJ2-1; D is unresolved. CDR3 length: 16 amino acids. Trimming left V 0 bases short and J 4 bases short, with 13 bases between. Germline-derived CDR1 and CDR2 are SGHAT and FQNNGV. The CDR3 bases are TGTGCCAGCAGCTTAGAAGGTCGCTGGCTTTACAATGAGCAGTTCTTC. Translating it yields CASSLEGRWLYNEQFF.

This chain joins TRBV11-2 and TRBJ2-3; no definite D call. The CDR3 has 13 amino acids. The germline gives CDR1 SGHAT, CDR2 FQNNGV. Trimming removed 5 bases from V and 0 bases from J, with 6 bases in between. CDR3 sequence (DNA): TGTGCCAGCAGCCCAGCGAGCACAGATACGCAGTATTTT. It specifies CASSPASTDTQYF.

The chain combines TRBV7-6 with TRBJ2-1, with 8 bases that match TRBD2. The CDR3 consists of 16 residues. From germline, CDR1 is SGHVS and CDR2 FNYEAQ. The V gene end was trimmed by 5 bases and the J gene end by 7 bases; junction bases not matched to a gene: 13. The CDR3 nucleotides read TGTGCCAGCAGCCCGAGTCCGGGACTAGGACCTAATGAGCAGTTCTTC. Its translation: CASSPSPGLGPNEQFF.

Note on this clone: Given a far larger clone just one base away, this is likely a sequencing read error. Other DNA sequences within the sample encode an identical CDR3. This rearrangement joins TRBV7-2 to TRBJ2-2; D gene ambiguous. Germline CDR1 is SGHTA and CDR2 is FQGNSA. The CDR3 totals 12 residues. V lost 1 base and J lost 7, with 4 bases in between. The CDR3 region has the DNA TGTGCCAGCAGCTTAGATGGCGGGGAGCTGTTTTTT. It specifies CASSLDGGELFF.

This chain links TRBV7-9 with TRBJ1-4; D might be TRBD1 (5 bases). Trimming pared 5 bases from V and 8 bases from J, leaving 9 bases between. The CDR3 runs to 12 residues. In germline, CDR1 is SEHNR, CDR2 FQNEAQ (reference sequence). For the CDR3, the DNA is TGTGCCAGCAGCCGCGGGGACGAAAAACTGTTTTTT. Amino acids: CASSRGDEKLFF.

The rearrangement links TRBV4-3 to TRBJ2-1; D ambiguous. CDR1 is LGHNA and CDR2 is YSLEER in the germline V gene. V dropped 4 bases and J dropped 5 bases, with 9 bases sitting between them. The CDR3 has 13 residues. CDR3 sequence reads: CASSRVENNEQFF. For the CDR3, the DNA is TGCGCCAGCAGCCGAGTAGAGAACAATGAGCAGTTCTTC.

V and J are TRBV7-8 and TRBJ2-1; D gene uncertain. CDR1 and CDR2 from the germline V gene are SGHVS and FQNEAQ. The CDR3 length is 13 residues. Trimming took 4 bases from V and 7 from J, leaving 11 bases between them. The CDR3 here is CASSSGWVNEQFF. The CDR3 bases are TGTGCCAGCAGCTCAGGATGGGTTAATGAGCAGTTCTTC.